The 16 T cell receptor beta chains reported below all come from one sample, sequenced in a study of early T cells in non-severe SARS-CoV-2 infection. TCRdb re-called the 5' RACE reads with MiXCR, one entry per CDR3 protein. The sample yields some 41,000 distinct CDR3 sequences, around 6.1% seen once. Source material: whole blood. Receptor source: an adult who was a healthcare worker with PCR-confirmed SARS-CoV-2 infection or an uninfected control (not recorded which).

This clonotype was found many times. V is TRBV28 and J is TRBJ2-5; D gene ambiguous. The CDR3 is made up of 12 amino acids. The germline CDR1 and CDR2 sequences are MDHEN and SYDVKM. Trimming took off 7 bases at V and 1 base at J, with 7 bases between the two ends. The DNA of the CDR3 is TGTGCCAGCACCTCCTTCCAAGAGACCCAGTACTTC. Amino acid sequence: CASTSFQETQYF.

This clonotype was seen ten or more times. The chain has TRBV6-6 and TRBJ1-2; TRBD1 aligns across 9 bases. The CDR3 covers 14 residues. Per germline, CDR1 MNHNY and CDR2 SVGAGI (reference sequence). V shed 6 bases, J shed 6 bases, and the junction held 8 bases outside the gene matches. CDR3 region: CASSNWGTGNGYTF. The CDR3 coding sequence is TGTGCCAGCAGCAACTGGGGGACAGGGAATGGCTACACCTTC.

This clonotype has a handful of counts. The CDR3 region is CASSRLLISGRKNEQFF. The CDR3, as DNA: TGTGCCAGCAGCCGTCTTTTAATAAGCGGGAGGAAGAATGAGCAGTTCTTC. This chain links TRBV7-8 with TRBJ2-1; TRBD2 matches 9 bases. J lost 7 bases, V lost 5 bases, and 15 bases had no gene match. CDR1 is SGHVS and CDR2 is FQNEAQ in the germline V gene. The CDR3 totals 17 residues.

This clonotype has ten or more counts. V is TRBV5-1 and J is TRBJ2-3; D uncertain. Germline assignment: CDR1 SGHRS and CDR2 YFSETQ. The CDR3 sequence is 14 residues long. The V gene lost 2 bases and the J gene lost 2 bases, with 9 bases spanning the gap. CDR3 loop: CASSLGEFTDTQYF. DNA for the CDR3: TGCGCCAGCAGCTTAGGAGAATTCACAGATACGCAGTATTTT.

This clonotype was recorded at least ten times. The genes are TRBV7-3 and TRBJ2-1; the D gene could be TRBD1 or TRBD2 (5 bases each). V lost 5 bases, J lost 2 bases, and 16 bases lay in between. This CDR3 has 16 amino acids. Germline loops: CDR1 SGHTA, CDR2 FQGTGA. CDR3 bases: TGTGCCAGCAGCAGAACCGGGACCTCCCCCTACAATGAGCAGTTCTTC. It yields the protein CASSRTGTSPYNEQFF.

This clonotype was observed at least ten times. The CDR3 DNA follows: TGTGCCAGCAGTTACGGGCAAAACTATGGCTACACCTTC. Translation: CASSYGQNYGYTF. The rearrangement joins TRBV6-6 to TRBJ1-2; no clear D. Germline CDR1 reads MNHNY; CDR2 reads SVGAGI (reference sequence). The CDR3 loop spans 13 amino acids. Trimming stripped 2 bases from V and 2 bases from J, with 6 bases between.

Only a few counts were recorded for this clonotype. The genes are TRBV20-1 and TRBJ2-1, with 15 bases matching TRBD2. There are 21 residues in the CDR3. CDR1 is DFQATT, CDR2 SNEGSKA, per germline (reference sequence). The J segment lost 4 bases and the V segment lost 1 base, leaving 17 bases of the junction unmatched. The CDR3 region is CSARALGAGLAGGPRYNEQFF. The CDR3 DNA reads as TGCAGTGCTAGAGCCCTGGGGGCGGGACTAGCGGGAGGTCCACGATACAATGAGCAGTTCTTC.

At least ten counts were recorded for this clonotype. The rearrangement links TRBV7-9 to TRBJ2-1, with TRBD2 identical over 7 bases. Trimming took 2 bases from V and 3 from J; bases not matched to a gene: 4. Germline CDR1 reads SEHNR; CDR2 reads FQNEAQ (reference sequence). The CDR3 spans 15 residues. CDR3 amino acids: CASSLILANYNEQFF. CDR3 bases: TGTGCCAGCAGCTTAATACTAGCGAACTACAATGAGCAGTTCTTC.

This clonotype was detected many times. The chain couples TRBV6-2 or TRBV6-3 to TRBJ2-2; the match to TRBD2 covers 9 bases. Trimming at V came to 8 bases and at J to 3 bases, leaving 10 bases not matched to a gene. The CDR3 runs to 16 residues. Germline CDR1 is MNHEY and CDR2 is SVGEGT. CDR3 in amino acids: CASGIETSGHTGELFF. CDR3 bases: TGTGCCAGCGGTATTGAAACTAGCGGGCACACCGGGGAGCTGTTTTTT.

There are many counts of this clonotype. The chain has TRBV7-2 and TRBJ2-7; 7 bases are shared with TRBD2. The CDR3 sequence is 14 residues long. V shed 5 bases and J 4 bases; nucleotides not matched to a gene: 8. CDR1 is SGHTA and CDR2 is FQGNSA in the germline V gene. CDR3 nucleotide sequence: TGTGCCAGCAGCCCCACGGGGGGTCCTTACGAGCAGTACTTC. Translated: CASSPTGGPYEQYF.

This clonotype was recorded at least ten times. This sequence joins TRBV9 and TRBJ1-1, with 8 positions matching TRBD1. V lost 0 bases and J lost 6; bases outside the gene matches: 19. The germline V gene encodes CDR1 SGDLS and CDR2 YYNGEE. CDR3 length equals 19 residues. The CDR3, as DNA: TGTGCCAGCAGCGTAGGTGAAGGGCAGGGGGCCGGCCTGGTCTCTGAAGCTTTCTTT. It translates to CASSVGEGQGAGLVSEAFF. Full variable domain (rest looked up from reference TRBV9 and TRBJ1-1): DSGVTQTPKHLITATGQRVTLRCSPRSGDLSVYWYQQSLDQGLQFLIQYYNGEERAKGNILERFSAQQFPDLHSELNLSSLELGDSALYFCASSVGEGQGAGLVSEAFFGQGTRLTVV.

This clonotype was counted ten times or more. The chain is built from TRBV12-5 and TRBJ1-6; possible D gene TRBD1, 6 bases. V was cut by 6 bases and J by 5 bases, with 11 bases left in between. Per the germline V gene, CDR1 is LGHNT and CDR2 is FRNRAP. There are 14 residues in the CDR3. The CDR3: CASGAGENNSPLHF. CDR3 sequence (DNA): TGTGCTAGTGGAGCAGGGGAGAATAATTCACCCCTCCACTTT.

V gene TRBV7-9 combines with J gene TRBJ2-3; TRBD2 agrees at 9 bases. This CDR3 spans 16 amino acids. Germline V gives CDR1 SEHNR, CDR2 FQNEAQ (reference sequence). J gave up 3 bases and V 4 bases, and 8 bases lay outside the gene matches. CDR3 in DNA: TGTGCCAGCAGCTCCCGGTGGAGCGGGGGGACAGATACGCAGTATTTT. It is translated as CASSSRWSGGTDTQYF. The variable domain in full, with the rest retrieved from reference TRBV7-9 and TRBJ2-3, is DTGVSQNPRHKITKRGQNVTFRCDPISEHNRLYWYRQTLGQGPEFLTYFQNEAQLEKSRLLSDRFSAERPKGSFSTLEIQRTEQGDSAMYLCASSSRWSGGTDTQYFGPGTRLTVL.

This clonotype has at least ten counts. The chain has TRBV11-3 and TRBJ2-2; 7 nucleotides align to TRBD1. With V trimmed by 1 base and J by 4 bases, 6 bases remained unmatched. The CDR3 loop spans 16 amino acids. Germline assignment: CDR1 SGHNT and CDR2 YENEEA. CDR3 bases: TGTGCCAGCAGCTTAGGACGACAGGGTGGCACCGGGGAGCTGTTTTTT. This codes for CASSLGRQGGTGELFF.

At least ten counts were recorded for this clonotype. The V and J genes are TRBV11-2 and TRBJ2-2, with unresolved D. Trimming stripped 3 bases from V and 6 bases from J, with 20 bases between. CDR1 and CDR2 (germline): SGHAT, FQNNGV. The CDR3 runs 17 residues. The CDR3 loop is CASSLHMARHEAGELFF. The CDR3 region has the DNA TGTGCCAGCAGCTTGCACATGGCGCGGCACGAGGCCGGGGAGCTGTTTTTT.

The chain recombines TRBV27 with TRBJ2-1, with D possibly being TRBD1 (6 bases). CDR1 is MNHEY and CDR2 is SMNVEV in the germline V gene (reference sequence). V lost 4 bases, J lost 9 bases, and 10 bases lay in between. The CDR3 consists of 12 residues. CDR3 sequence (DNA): TGTGCCAGCAGTTCACCGGACAGTGAGCAGTTCTTC. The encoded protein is CASSSPDSEQFF.